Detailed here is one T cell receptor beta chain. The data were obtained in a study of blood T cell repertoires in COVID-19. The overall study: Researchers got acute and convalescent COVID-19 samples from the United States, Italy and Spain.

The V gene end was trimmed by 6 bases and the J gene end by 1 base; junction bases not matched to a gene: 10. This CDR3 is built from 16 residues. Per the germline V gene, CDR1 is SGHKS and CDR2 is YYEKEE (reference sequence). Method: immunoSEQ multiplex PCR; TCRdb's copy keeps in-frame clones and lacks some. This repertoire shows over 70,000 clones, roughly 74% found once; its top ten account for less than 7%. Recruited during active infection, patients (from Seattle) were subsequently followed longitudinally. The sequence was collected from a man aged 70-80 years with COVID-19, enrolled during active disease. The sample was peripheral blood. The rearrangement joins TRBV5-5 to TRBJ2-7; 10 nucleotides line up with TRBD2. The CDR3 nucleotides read TGTGCCAGCAACTACTTGGGGACTAGCGCATCCTACGAGCAGTACTTC. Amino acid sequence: CASNYLGTSASYEQYF.